This T cell receptor beta chain was found in a study of blood T cells in healthy people across ages. Whenever a sample was processed, at least 6.5 million PBMCs were isolated. Total RNA extraction produced at least 5 micrograms (per sample) for the study. CDR1 and CDR2 (germline): SQVTM, ANQGSEA. The CDR3 spans 14 residues. V dropped 3 bases and J dropped 3 bases, with 11 bases sitting between them. The authors ran a second PCR of roughly 6 to 12 cycles using a sample-barcoded 5' primer and a J-beta primer mix. Via MiXCR, TCRdb re-called the 5' RACE reads, giving one row per CDR3 protein. The table includes about 1.5 million distinct CDR3 sequences, approximately 40% detected once. This clonotype was detected a few times.

Sequences were obtained from blood. The chain uses TRBV29-1 and TRBJ2-2; D gene uncertain. The TCR was taken from a woman aged 18-30 years in good health. CDR3 bases: TGCAGCGTTGATCTGTCTAGGGACACCGGGGAGCTGTTTTTT. It translates to CSVDLSRDTGELFF.